This T cell receptor beta chain was documented in a study of blood T cell repertoires in COVID-19. At the level of the study: Nucleic acid was either cDNA or gDNA, and it came from T cells, B-cell-depleted T cells, or PBMCs.

The cohort comprised adults aged 18 to 89 years residing in about two dozen US areas. Authors' processing steps: For nucleated cells, counts were estimated from reference gene primer amplification. Method: immunoSEQ multiplex PCR; TCRdb's copy keeps in-frame clones and lacks some. The V and J calls and clone size were taken over from that table, and D and trimming were inferred from the DNA. The table includes some 200,000 clones, 70% to 90% detected once. Sequenced sample: PBMCs or T cells enriched from blood (not recorded which). The sequence derives from a middle-aged woman with acute COVID-19.

In DNA form, the CDR3 reads TGTGCCAGTGAGTCGACAGCCCAGAACACTGAAGCTTTCTTT. This gives the protein CASESTAQNTEAFF. The chain recombines TRBV3-1 (or the pseudogene TRBV3-2) with TRBJ1-1, with D possibly matching TRBD1 (5 bases). CDR1 LGHDT and CDR2 YNNKEL come from the germline V gene (reference sequence). Trimming took 9 bases from V and 1 from J, leaving 15 bases between them. The CDR3 spans 14 residues.